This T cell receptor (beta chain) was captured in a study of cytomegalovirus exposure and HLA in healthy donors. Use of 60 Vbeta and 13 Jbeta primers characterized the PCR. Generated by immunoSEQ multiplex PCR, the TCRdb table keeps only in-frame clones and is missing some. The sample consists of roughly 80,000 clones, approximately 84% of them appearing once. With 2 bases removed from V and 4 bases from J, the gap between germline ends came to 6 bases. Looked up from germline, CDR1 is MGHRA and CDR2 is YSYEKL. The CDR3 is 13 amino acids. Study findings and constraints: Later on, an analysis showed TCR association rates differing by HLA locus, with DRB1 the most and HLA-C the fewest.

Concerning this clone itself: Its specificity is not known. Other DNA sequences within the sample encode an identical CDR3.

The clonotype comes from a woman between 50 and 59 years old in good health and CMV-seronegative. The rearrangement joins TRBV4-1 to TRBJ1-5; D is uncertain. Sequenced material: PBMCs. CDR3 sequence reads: CASSQSGNQPQHF. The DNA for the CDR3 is TGCGCCAGCAGCCAATCGGGTAATCAGCCCCAGCATTTT.